This TCR beta chain was retrieved from a study of technical replicates of blood from a few donors. Sequencing was performed with immunoSEQ multiplex PCR; in TCRdb, only in-frame clones are kept and a portion is missing. The table records approximately 70,000 clones, about 94% of them present only once. In germline, CDR1 is SGHRS, CDR2 YFSETQ. The J segment lost 7 bases and the V segment lost 0 bases, leaving 7 bases of the junction unmatched. The CDR3 totals 15 residues. The V call is TRBV5-1, the J call TRBJ2-7; 10 positions match TRBD1. Input material: T cells isolated from PBMCs. The sequence was collected from a human donor in good health. For the CDR3, the DNA is TGCGCCAGCAGCTTGGAGGGACAGGGGATGTCGGAGCAGTACTTC. It specifies CASSLEGQGMSEQYF.